This T cell receptor beta chain was documented in a study of cytomegalovirus exposure and HLA in healthy donors (dated by TCRdb to the late 2010s). Study-level background: The 666 repertoires of the first cohort and the approximately 130 validation repertoires were produced on the same platform, according to a later analysis. High-throughput TCR immunosequencing, statistical association of individual TCRs with disease status, and machine learning were combined to predict cytomegalovirus infection status. Besides the first cohort of around 700 subjects, a separate validation cohort made up of about 120 different subjects was used. The study aimed to test whether cataloging public T cell receptors could reveal signatures of past pathogen exposure. Study-level results and caveats: According to the authors, the approach could potentially be generalized to other disease states and immunological phenotypes. Most TCR sequences were seen in very few donors, while some public TCRs were found in many individuals. The validation cohort had no HLA typing available for a later analysis, so co-occurrence within that cohort was assessed over all 120 or so repertoires. In vitro tests confirmed that a few of the cytomegalovirus-associated TCR beta chains recognize cytomegalovirus antigens. In a later analysis, TCRs clustered in the first cohort were found to also tend to co-occur in the 130 or so validation repertoires, with about 93% of cluster scores above 0. The study listed 164 TCR beta chains as associated with cytomegalovirus. The classifier was reported to diagnose cytomegalovirus status with high specificity and sensitivity in both the original cohort and the validation cohort.

Donors formed part of the validation cohort, which comprised 95 to 150 subjects and was distinct from the first cohort of several hundred subjects. CDR1 and CDR2 are drawn from the germline V gene: MDHEN, SYDVKM. Trimming leaves V shorter by 4 bases and J shorter by 0 bases, with the junction holding 9 bases beyond the gene matches. Inclusive of the bounding cysteine and phenylalanine, the CDR3 is 16 residues long. Of all the DNA, just the CDR3 is kept, 48 bases in frame from base 1. The method behind the library was the immunoSEQ multiplex PCR assay. For the original study's pipeline: A statistical classification framework was built to diagnose cytomegalovirus status from the catalog of TCR beta chain sequences. The immuneACCESS repertoire file appears here via TCRdb, limited to in-frame rearrangements. These files lack a portion of the clones; in checked studies, under half of the deficit traces to unresolved V genes, and the cause of the others is not known. V, J and clone size are those of that table, while D and trimming were read from the DNA. This sample lists approximately 170,000 clones; roughly 85% were detected once. The biggest ten clones account for roughly 15% of the sample.

About this clone itself: Its antigen is still unknown. There are no base qualities to consult, and no much larger clone falls within one base.

This TCR was recovered from a man aged 18 to 35 in good health and CMV-seropositive. Sequenced material: PBMCs. The chain is assembled from TRBV28 and TRBJ2-7; a stretch of 7 junction bases matches TRBD1. The nucleotide sequence reads TGTGCCAGCAGTTCGGGGACAGCTTCTAGCTCCTACGAGCAGTACTTC. This sequence encodes CASSSGTASSSYEQYF. Reference TRBV28 and TRBJ2-7 proteins supply the regions before and after the CDR3; the full variable domain is: DVKVTQSSRYLVKRTGEKVFLECVQDMDHENMFWYRQDPGLGLRLIYFSYDVKMKEKGDIPEGYSVSREKKERFSLILESASTNQTSMYLCASSSGTASSSYEQYFGPGTRLTVT.